This T cell receptor beta chain was retrieved from a study of cytomegalovirus exposure and HLA in healthy donors (dated by TCRdb to 2017 to 2019). At the level of the whole study: An earlier analysis of some 550 of the donors reported roughly 270 Gb of sequence data and some 120 million unique TCR beta sequences from about 200 million T cells. Of the roughly 400 genotyped donors, over 65% fell in the genetic ancestry cluster associated with self-reported Caucasian donors. The study profiled the T cell repertoires of around 700 subjects by immunosequencing and related them to cytomegalovirus serostatus. HLA typing covered class I and class II loci at four-digit resolution. Rather than drawing on any new phenotypic data, the later analysis identified candidate immune exposures from TCR beta sequences and the way those sequences occurred across donors. To predict cytomegalovirus infection status, the study brought together high-throughput TCR immunosequencing, statistical association of individual TCRs with disease status, and machine learning. The number of typed donors differed by locus: 629-630 for A, B, C, DRB1 and DQB1; roughly 510 for DQA1; 606 for DPA1; and roughly 450 for DPB1. Donor age, sex, ethnicity and CMV serostatus were compiled alongside the repertoire data. Across under 500 genotyped donors of the cohort, an average of about 240,000 unique TCR beta nucleotide sequences per donor were sequenced, and 15% to 20% of those sequences were non-productive. A later genetic analysis used genome-wide SNP genotypes for about three fifths of the 666 donors, treating that subset as a discovery cohort. Five DR-DQ haplotypes were handled as single units for association and clustering because linkage in the cohort was strong. Approximately 300 gigabases of sequencing data and 91 million or so unique TCR sequences made up an early release that covered several hundred HLA-typed donors. In a later analysis, previously published TCR beta repertoires from several hundred donors were re-analyzed and high-resolution HLA genotyping was added so that TCR occurrence patterns could be studied. All discovery cohort repertoires had been generated on a single sequencing platform. An earlier analysis of more than 450 of the donors used high-throughput TCR beta sequencing to judge whether each TCR beta V gene segment behaved as functional or pseudogenic. The aim of the study was to test whether cataloging public T cell receptors could identify signatures of past pathogen exposure. A separate validation cohort of some 130 different subjects was used in addition to the roughly 640-subject first cohort.

Receptor libraries were prepared by the immunoSEQ multiplex PCR assay. A mixture of 60 forward primers for TCR Vbeta segments and 13 reverse primers for TCR Jbeta segments was used in the multiplex PCR. The CDR3 region of rearranged TCR beta genes was amplified from genomic DNA by a multiplex PCR assay. The amplified TCR beta libraries were sequenced on the Illumina HiSeq System as 87-base-pair reads. On the study's bioinformatics: Across the 500 to 750 repertoires, a later analysis counted 80 million or so unique TCR beta chains, approximately 12 million of which were shared by at least two donors. To remove PCR and sequencing errors, raw reads were error-corrected and collapsed into unique sequences using a nearest-neighbor algorithm that merged closely related sequences. To assign V, D and J gene segments, CDR3 sequences were aligned to IMGT reference sequences. Each retained sequence needed at least a six-nucleotide match to both a V gene segment and a J gene segment. Rearrangements were classified as productive when the CDR3 lacked stop codons and remained in frame with V and J, and all other rearrangements were classified as non-productive. Following IMGT convention, CDR3 was defined as the stretch from the second conserved V-encoded cysteine to the conserved J-encoded phenylalanine. In an earlier analysis of around 570 of the donors, sequences lacking an unambiguous match to a single V gene segment were excluded. An earlier analysis of approximately 590 of the donors classified V segments as functional when productive rearrangements were above 56.7% and as segregating when the standard deviation between donors was above 5%. A statistical classification framework was built for diagnosing cytomegalovirus status from the catalog of TCR beta chain sequences. In a later analysis, TCR nucleotide sequences were compared against IMGT/GENE-DB human TR gene sequences so that V and J genes could be assigned. A later analysis assigned CDR3 sequences and most-parsimonious VDJ recombination scenarios with the TCRdist pipeline. In a later analysis, every TCR beta chain was defined by the combination of its CDR3 amino acid sequence and its V-gene family, and reads without a unique V-gene family were dropped. To address suspected cross-contamination and a sequencing artifact, a later analysis removed 592 highly shared, low-generation-probability nucleotide sequences. A later analysis calculated a clonal expansion index for each public chain from normalized within-repertoire ranks of inferred template counts. A later analysis computed generation probabilities with a VDJ recombination model fitted to out-of-frame rearrangements, and checked the results against IGoR. Hypergeometric tests were used in a later analysis to score TCR-TCR, TCR-HLA and TCR-CMV co-occurrence, with a repertoire-size bias correction applied to the TCR pairs. To estimate false discovery rates, a later analysis permuted the HLA or CMV assignments 20 times. In a later analysis, co-occurring TCRs were grouped using DBSCAN, with TCRdist sequence similarity added in when clustering inside HLA-allele-positive subsets. Co-occurrence clustering excluded repertoires with fewer than 30,000 or more than 120,000 public chains, plus five with anomalous nucleotide sharing. TCRdb limited this immuneACCESS table to in-frame rearrangements with V and J called. A share of clones is missing; checked studies link under half to unresolved V genes, and the rest is unexplained. V and J calls and clone size are as listed in that table; D and trimming were resolved from the DNA. The sample table records approximately 88,000 clones; under 80% of these occur just once. The ten largest clones capture around 6.4% of the sample.

From the germline V gene (reference sequence), CDR1 is SEHNR and CDR2 is FQNEAQ. Trimming removed 6 bases from V and 0 bases from J, leaving 20 bases between the germline ends. The CDR3 runs 17 amino acids, cysteine and phenylalanine included. CDR3 DNA is the only sequence kept; it has 51 bases, read in frame from the first base. The table lists this clone with a few counts. Its target antigen remains unknown. No base qualities exist here, and no much larger clone lies one base off it. The cohort consisted of 670 or so healthy bone marrow donors. Cohort members were all nominally healthy when sampled, although unrecorded immune exposures were likely present. The donor tested CMV seropositive, placing the donor among the 290 or so seropositive members of the cohort. Every donor gave a peripheral blood sample, and the peripheral blood mononuclear cells from that sample were used for TCR beta sequencing. Genomic DNA extraction from the blood cell samples was performed with the Qiagen DNeasy Blood Extraction Kit.

Study-wide conclusions, independent of this receptor: A further reported finding was that TCR beta sequences accurately predicted the HLA-A and HLA-B alleles for most subjects in the first cohort. The authors suggested that the approach could potentially be extended to other disease states and immunological phenotypes. Because the 87-base-pair reads could not distinguish some IMGT-functional V segments, including TRBV6-2 and TRBV6-3, those segments were excluded. Most TCR sequences were observed very rarely across donors, whereas some public TCRs were present in many individuals. An association between a missense DCLRE1C variant and V-gene and J-gene trimming of TCR beta chains was found in a later genetic analysis and replicated in an independent cohort. A later analysis reported that several top co-occurrence clusters appeared linked to parvovirus B19, influenza, CMV and Epstein-Barr virus. Because counts were too low, about 18 rarely observed V segments, including chromosome 9 orphons, were excluded from the earlier analysis of around 640 of the donors. According to a later genetic analysis, donors in an Asian-associated ancestry cluster had fewer N-insertions in productive TCRs than the approximately 700-donor mean. A later analysis found that HLA-associated TCR beta chains were more clonally expanded and had lower generation probabilities than equally common non-associated chains. Because HLA typing was missing for some donors at each locus, association tests included only the typed subset. The classifier was reported to diagnose cytomegalovirus status with high specificity and sensitivity in both the original and validation cohorts. Roughly uniform sequencing depth across donors was assumed in presence/absence analyses, although this assumption may not hold. Correlated functional status among segregating V segments might reflect linkage disequilibrium, but an unknown experimental factor could not be ruled out. In a later analysis, 16,951 TCR beta sequences were associated with specific HLA alleles at a false discovery rate of 0.05. The study gave a list of about 170 TCR beta chains associated with cytomegalovirus. In an earlier analysis of more than 500 of the donors, most TCR beta V segments appeared in productive rearrangements about 90% or about 30% of the time, broadly matching IMGT annotations. According to a later analysis, TCR association rates differed among HLA loci, with DRB1 alleles showing the most associated TCRs and HLA-C alleles showing the fewest. In this cohort, only TCR beta chains were sequenced, and detectable features were limited by the absence of alpha or paired-chain data. A few of the identified cytomegalovirus-associated TCR beta chains were confirmed in vitro to be specific for cytomegalovirus antigens. A cluster of highly shared sequence variants was judged likely to be a technical artifact of the sequencing pipeline. Most CMV-associated TCR beta chains appeared to be HLA-restricted in a later analysis, and the HLA associations seemed to be driven largely by CMV exposure. When HLA alleles, especially DR and DQ, strongly co-occurred, attributing TCR associations to individual alleles was difficult. CMV serostatus was the only immune exposure information available for the cohort.

The receptor chain draws on TRBV7-9 and TRBJ1-1, with the D segment identity uncertain. This TCR was sampled from a man between 18 and 29 years old in good health and CMV-seropositive. Sequences were obtained from PBMCs. The CDR3 region has the sequence CASSPWRDEEMNTEAFF. In nucleotide form, the sequence is TGTGCCAGCAGTCCCTGGCGGGATGAAGAGATGAACACTGAAGCTTTCTTT.